This entry features one T cell receptor beta chain sequence. The record originates from a study of blood T cell repertoires in COVID-19. The CDR3 totals 16 residues. CDR1 SGHRS and CDR2 YFSETQ come from the germline V gene. Trimming cost V 0 bases and J 8 bases; bases outside gene matches: 11. Original handling: Nucleated cell counts were estimated from reference gene primer amplification. Measured with immunoSEQ multiplex PCR; TCRdb has only the in-frame clones, and not every one. V, J and clone size derive from that table, while D and trimming were established from the DNA sequence. The sample holds under 250,000 clones, around 88% seen once.

V usage is TRBV5-1 and J usage is TRBJ1-5, with 7 bases identical to TRBD1. The sequencing sample was made of peripheral blood. This clonotype was sampled from a woman aged 80 or over with COVID-19, enrolled during active disease. This CDR3 is CASSLGTGHKQEPQHF. Written as DNA, the CDR3 is TGCGCCAGCAGCTTGGGGACAGGTCACAAGCAAGAGCCCCAGCATTTT.